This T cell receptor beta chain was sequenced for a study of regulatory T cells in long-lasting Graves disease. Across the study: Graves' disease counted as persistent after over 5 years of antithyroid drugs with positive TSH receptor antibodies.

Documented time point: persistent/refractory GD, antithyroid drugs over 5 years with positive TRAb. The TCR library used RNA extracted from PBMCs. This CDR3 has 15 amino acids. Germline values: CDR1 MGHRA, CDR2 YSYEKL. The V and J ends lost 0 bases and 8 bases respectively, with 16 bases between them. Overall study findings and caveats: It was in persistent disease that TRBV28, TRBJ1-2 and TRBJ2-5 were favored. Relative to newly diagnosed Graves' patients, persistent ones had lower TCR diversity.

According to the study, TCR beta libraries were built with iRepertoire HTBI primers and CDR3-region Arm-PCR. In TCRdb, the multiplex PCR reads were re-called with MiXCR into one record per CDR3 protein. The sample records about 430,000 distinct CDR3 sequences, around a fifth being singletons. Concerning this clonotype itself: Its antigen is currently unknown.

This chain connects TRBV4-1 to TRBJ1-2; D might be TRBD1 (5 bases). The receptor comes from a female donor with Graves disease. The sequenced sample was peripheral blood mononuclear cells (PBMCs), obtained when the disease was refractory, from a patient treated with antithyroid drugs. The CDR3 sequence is CASSQEVIQAGGYTF. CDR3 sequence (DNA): TGCGCCAGCAGCCAAGAAGTAATACAGGCGGGAGGCTACACCTTC.